This T cell receptor beta chain is drawn from a study of beta chain features in type 1 diabetes. This clone came up many times. The antigen remains undetermined. Isolated RNA was reverse transcribed in full, so expressed TCRB transcripts were sequenced. The data were produced by immunoSEQ multiplex PCR, yet TCRdb's version contains in-frame clones alone and is incomplete. The data show roughly 150,000 clones, with around 8% seen just once and 0.55% to 0.75% held by the top ten. The germline gives CDR1 SNHLY, CDR2 FYNNEI. Trimming pared 6 bases from V and 2 bases from J, leaving 12 bases between. This CDR3 comprises 14 residues. Study outcomes and limitations: Patients' naive, central memory and Treg TCRB repertoires seemed closer to one another than those of healthy donors. When Type 1 diabetes patients were examined, their TCRB CDR3s proved moderately but significantly shorter in all four CD4+ subsets.

Input material: central memory CD4+ T cells from blood. This receptor was taken from a man aged 18 to 35 in good health. This sequence joins TRBV2 and TRBJ2-3, with D perhaps matching TRBD1 (6 bases). The CDR3 DNA reads TGTGCCAGCAGGGGGACACTTACCACAGATACGCAGTATTTT. This translates into CASRGTLTTDTQYF.